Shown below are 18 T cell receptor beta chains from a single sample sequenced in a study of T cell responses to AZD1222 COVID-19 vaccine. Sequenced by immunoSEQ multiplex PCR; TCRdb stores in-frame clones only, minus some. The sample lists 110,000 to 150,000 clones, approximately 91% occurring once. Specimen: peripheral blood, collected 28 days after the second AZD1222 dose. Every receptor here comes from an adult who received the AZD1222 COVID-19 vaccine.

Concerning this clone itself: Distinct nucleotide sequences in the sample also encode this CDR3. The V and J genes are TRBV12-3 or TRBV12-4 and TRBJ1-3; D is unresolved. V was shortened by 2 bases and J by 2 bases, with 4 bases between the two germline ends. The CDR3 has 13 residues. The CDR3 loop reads CASSLTAGNTIYF. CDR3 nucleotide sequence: TGTGCCAGCAGTTTAACTGCTGGAAACACCATATATTTT.

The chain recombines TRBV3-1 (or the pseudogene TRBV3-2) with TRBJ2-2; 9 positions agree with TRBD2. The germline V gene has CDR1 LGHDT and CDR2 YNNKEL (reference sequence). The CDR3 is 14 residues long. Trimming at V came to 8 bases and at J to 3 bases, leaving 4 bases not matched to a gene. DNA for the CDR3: TGTGCCAGCGGTCGGACTAGCGACACCGGGGAGCTGTTTTTT. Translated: CASGRTSDTGELFF.

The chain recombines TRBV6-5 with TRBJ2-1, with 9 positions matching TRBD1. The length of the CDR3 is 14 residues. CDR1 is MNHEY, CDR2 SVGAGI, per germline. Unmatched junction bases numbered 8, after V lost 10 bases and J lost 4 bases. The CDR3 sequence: CATSRDRVYNEQFF. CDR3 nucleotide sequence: TGTGCCACCTCCAGGGACAGGGTTTACAATGAGCAGTTCTTC.

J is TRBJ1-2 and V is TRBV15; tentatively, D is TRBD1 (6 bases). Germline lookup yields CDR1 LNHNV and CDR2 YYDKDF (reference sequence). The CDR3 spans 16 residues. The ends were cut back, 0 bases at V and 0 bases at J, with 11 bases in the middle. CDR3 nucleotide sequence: TGTGCCACCAGCAGAGATAGCGGACAGACTAACTATGGCTACACCTTC. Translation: CATSRDSGQTNYGYTF.

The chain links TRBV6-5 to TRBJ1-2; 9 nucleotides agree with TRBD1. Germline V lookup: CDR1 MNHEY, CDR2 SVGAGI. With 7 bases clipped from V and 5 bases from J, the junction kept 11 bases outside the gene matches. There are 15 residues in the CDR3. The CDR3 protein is CASTLERTGAYGYTF. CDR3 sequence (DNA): TGTGCCAGCACCTTAGAGCGGACAGGGGCATATGGCTACACCTTC.

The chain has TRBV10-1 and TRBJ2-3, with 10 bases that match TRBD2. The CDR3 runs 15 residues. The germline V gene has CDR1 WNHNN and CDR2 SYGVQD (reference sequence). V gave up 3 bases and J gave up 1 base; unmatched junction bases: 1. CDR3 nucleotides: TGCGCCAGCAGTGAAGGGACTAGCGGCACAGATACGCAGTATTTT. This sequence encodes CASSEGTSGTDTQYF.

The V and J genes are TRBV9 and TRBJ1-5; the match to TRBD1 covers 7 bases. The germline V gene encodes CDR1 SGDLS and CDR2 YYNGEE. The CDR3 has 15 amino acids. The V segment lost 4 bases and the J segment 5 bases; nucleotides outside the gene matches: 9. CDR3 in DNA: TGTGCCAGCAGCACCACGACAGGGTGGGATCAGCCCCAGCATTTT. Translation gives CASSTTTGWDQPQHF.

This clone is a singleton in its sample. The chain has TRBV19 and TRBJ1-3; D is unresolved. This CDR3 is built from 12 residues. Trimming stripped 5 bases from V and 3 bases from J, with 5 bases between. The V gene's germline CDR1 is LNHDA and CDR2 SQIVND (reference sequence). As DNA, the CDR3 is TGTGCCAGTAGTTTCATTGGAAACACCATATATTTT. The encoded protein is CASSFIGNTIYF.

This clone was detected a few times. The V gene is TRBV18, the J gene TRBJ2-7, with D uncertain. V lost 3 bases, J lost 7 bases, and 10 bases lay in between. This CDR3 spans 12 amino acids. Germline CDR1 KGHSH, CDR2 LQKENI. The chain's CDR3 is CASSPPSREQYF. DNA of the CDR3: TGTGCCAGCTCACCCCCGTCCCGGGAGCAGTACTTC.

The CDR3 DNA sequence: TGTGCCAGCAAAAGGACTAGCGGGGTTTACAATGAGCAGTTCTTC. As protein: CASKRTSGVYNEQFF. This chain uses TRBV6-5 with TRBJ2-1; 12 bases align to TRBD2. V was pared by 7 bases and J by 4 bases, with 5 bases of the junction left unmatched. This CDR3 has 15 amino acids. CDR1 MNHEY and CDR2 SVGAGI come from the germline V gene.

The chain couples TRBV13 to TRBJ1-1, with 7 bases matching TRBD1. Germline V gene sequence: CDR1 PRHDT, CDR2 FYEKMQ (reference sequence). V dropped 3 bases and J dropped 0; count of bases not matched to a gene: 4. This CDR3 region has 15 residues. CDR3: CASSFIGGMNTEAFF. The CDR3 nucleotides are TGTGCCAGCAGCTTTATAGGGGGCATGAACACTGAAGCTTTCTTT.

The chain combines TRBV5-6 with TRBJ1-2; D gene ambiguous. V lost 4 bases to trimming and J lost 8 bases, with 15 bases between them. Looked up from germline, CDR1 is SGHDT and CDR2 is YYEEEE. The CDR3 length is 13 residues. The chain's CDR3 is CASSAGGVGGYTF. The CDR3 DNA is TGTGCCAGCAGCGCGGGTGGAGTGGGAGGCTACACCTTC.

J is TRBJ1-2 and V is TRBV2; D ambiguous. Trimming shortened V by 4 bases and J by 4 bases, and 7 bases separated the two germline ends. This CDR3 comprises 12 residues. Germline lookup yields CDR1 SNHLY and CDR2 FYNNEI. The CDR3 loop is CASSAESYGYTF. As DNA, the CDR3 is TGTGCCAGCAGTGCAGAGTCCTATGGCTACACCTTC. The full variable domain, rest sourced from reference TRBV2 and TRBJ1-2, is EPEVTQTPSHQVTQMGQEVILRCVPISNHLYFYWYRQILGQKVEFLVSFYNNEISEKSEIFDDQFSVERPDGSNFTLKIRSTKLEDSAMYFCASSAESYGYTFGSGTRLTVV.

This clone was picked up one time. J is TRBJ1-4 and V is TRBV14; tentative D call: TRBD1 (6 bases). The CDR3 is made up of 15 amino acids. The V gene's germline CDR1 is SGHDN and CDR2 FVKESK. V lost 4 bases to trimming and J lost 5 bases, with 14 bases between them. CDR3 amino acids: CASSRKTGLNEKLFF. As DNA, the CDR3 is TGTGCCAGCAGCCGGAAAACAGGGCTAAATGAAAAACTGTTTTTT.

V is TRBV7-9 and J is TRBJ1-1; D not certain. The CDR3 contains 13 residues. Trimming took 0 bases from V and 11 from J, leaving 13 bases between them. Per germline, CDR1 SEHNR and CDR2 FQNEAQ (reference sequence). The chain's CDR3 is CASSLANTGGAFF. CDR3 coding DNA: TGTGCCAGCAGCTTAGCTAATACCGGTGGGGCTTTCTTT.

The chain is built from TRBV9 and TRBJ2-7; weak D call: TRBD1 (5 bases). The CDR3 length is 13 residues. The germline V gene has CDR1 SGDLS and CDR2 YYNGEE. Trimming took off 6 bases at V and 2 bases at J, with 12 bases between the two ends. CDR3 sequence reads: CASTTGHPYEQYF. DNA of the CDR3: TGTGCCAGCACCACAGGACACCCCTACGAGCAGTACTTC.

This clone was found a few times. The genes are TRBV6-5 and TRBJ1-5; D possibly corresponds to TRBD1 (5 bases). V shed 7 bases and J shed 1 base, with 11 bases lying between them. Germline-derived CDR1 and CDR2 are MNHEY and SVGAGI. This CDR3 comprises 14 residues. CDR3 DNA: TGTGCCAGCACCCTAAGGGACAGCAATCAGCCCCAGCATTTT. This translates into CASTLRDSNQPQHF.

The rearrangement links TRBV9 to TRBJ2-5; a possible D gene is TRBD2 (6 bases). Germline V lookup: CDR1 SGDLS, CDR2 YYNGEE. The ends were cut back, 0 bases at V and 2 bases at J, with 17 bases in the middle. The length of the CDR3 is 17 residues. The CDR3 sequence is CASSVGGGQGGQETQYF. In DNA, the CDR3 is TGTGCCAGCAGCGTAGGAGGCGGGCAGGGAGGTCAAGAGACCCAGTACTTC.